The 5 T cell receptor beta chains below all came from one sample that was sequenced in a study of blood T cell repertoires in COVID-19. The assay was immunoSEQ multiplex PCR, and TCRdb's table has in-frame clones only and misses some. Of some 100,000 clones detected, approximately 87% appear once; the ten largest clones hold around 10%. Sequencing was performed on peripheral blood. The receptors were sampled from a woman younger than 45 with acute or convalescent COVID-19.

The chain joins TRBV6-5 to TRBJ2-1; 8 bases are a match to TRBD1. CDR1 is MNHEY and CDR2 is SVGAGI in the germline V gene. V was pared by 2 bases and J by 6 bases, with 6 bases of the junction left unmatched. The CDR3 is 15 residues long. For the CDR3, the DNA is TGTGCCAGCAGTTACGACAGGGGAGTGGGCAATGAGCAGTTCTTC. As protein: CASSYDRGVGNEQFF.

This sequence joins TRBV19 and TRBJ2-2; the D gene is possibly TRBD1 (5 bases). This CDR3 comprises 14 residues. Trimming pared 1 base from V and 5 bases from J, leaving 8 bases between. From germline, CDR1 is LNHDA and CDR2 SQIVND (reference sequence). The chain's CDR3 is CASSIVSGTGELFF. The CDR3 DNA is TGTGCCAGTAGTATAGTCTCAGGGACCGGGGAGCTGTTTTTT.

The genes are TRBV7-2 and TRBJ1-5; a possible D gene is TRBD1 (6 bases). Between the trimmed V and J ends, which lost 1 base and 0 bases, there was a span of 10 bases. Per germline, CDR1 SGHTA and CDR2 FQGNSA. The CDR3 is 16 amino acids. CDR3 amino acids: CASSLVGGASNQPQHF. The CDR3 nucleotides read TGTGCCAGCAGCTTAGTAGGGGGAGCTAGCAATCAGCCCCAGCATTTT.

CDR3 residues: CASSGDSYNEQFF. The CDR3 nucleotides are TGTGCCAGCAGCGGGGACAGCTACAATGAGCAGTTCTTC. The gene calls are TRBV2 and TRBJ2-1; 7 bases match TRBD1. V lost 6 bases and J lost 3; bases outside the gene matches: 2. CDR3 length equals 13 residues. CDR1 is SNHLY and CDR2 is FYNNEI in the germline V gene.

To note about this clone: This likely comes from a read error, as the CDR3 has no conserved phenylalanine or tryptophan at its end. No DNA is shown, since the ends of the CDR3 on it are uncertain; the CDR3 is the one TCRdb lists. The V and J genes are TRBV28 and TRBJ2-7; the table's D call, TRBD2, was not checked against the DNA. The CDR3 length equals 12 residues, ends included. Per the germline V gene, CDR1 is MDHEN and CDR2 is SYDVKM. CDR3: CASSVGSGFGEI.